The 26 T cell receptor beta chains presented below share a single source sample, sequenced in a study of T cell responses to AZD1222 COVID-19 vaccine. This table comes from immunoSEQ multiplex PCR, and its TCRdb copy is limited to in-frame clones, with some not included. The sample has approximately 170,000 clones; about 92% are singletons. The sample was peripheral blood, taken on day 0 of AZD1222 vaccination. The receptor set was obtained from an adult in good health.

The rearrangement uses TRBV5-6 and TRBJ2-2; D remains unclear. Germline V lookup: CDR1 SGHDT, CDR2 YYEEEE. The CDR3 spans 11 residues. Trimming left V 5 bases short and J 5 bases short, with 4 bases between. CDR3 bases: TGTGCCAGCAGTTTTACCGGGGAGCTGTTTTTT. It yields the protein CASSFTGELFF.

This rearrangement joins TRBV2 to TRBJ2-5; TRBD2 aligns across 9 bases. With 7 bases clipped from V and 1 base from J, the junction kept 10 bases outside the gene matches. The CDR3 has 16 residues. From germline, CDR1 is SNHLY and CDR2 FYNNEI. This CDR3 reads CASKGWAGGPQETQYF. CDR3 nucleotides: TGTGCCAGCAAGGGCTGGGCGGGGGGGCCCCAAGAGACCCAGTACTTC.

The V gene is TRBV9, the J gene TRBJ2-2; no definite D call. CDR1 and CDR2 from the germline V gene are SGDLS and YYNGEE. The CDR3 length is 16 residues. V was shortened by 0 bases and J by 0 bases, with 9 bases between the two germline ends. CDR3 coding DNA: TGTGCCAGCAGCGTAGTCGGCAGCCCGAACACCGGGGAGCTGTTTTTT. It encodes CASSVVGSPNTGELFF.

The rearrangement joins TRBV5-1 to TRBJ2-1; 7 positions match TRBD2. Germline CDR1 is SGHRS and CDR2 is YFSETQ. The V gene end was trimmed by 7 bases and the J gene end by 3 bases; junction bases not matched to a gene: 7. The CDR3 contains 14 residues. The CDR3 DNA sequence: TGCGCCAGCTCTGGGGGGGGGTACTACAATGAGCAGTTCTTC. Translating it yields CASSGGGYYNEQFF.

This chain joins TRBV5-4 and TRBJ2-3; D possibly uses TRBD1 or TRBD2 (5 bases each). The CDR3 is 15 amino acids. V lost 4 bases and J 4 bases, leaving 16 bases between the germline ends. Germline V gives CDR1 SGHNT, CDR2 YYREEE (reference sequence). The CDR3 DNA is TGTGCCAGCAGCCACCGAGGGGAAGGGTCAGATACGCAGTATTTT. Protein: CASSHRGEGSDTQYF.

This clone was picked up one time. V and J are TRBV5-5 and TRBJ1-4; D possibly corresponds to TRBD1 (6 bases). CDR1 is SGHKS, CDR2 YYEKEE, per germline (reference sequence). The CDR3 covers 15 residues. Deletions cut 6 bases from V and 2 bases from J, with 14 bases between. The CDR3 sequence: CASTYSDRTNEKLFF. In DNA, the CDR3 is TGTGCCAGCACCTACTCAGACAGGACTAATGAAAAACTGTTTTTT.

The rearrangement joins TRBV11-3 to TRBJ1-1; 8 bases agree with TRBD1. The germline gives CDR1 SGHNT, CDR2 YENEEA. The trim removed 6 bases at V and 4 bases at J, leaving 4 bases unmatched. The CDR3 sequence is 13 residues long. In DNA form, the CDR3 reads TGTGCCAGCAGAGGACAGGGAGGCACTGAAGCTTTCTTT. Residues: CASRGQGGTEAFF.

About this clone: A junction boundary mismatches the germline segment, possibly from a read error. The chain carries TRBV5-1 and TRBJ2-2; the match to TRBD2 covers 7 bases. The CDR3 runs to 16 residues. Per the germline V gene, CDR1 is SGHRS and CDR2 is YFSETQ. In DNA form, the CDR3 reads TGCGCCAGCAGGTTGGGGGACTATACGAACACCGGGGAGCTGTTTTTT. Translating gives CASRLGDYTNTGELFF. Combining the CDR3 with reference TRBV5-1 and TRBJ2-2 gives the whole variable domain KAGVTQTPRYLIKTRGQQVTLSCSPISGHRSVSWYQQTPGQGLQFLFEYFSETQRNKGNFPGRFSGRQFSNSRSEMNVSTLELGDSALYLCASRLGDYTNTGELFFGEGSRLTVL.

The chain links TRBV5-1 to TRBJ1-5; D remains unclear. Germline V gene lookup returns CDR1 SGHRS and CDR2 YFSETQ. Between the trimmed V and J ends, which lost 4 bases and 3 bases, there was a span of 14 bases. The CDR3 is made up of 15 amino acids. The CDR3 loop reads CASSPSAADNQPQHF. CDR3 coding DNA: TGCGCCAGCAGCCCTTCCGCAGCCGACAATCAGCCCCAGCATTTT. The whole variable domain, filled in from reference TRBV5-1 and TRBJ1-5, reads KAGVTQTPRYLIKTRGQQVTLSCSPISGHRSVSWYQQTPGQGLQFLFEYFSETQRNKGNFPGRFSGRQFSNSRSEMNVSTLELGDSALYLCASSPSAADNQPQHFGDGTRLSIL.

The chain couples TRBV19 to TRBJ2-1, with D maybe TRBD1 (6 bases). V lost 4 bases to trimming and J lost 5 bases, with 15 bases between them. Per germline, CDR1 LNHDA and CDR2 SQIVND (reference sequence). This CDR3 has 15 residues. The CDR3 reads CASSTSLGQNNEQFF. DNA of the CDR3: TGTGCCAGTAGTACCTCCCTCGGACAGAACAATGAGCAGTTCTTC. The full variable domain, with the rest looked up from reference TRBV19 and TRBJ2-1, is DGGITQSPKYLFRKEGQNVTLSCEQNLNHDAMYWYRQDPGQGLRLIYYSQIVNDFQKGDIAEGYSVSREKKESFPLTVTSAQKNPTAFYLCASSTSLGQNNEQFFGPGTRLTVL.

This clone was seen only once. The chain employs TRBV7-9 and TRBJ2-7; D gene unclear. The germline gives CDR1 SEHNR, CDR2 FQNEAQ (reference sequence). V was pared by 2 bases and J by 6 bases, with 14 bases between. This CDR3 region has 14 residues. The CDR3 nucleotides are TGTGCCAGCAGCTTATCCAACCGGGTCGGCGAGCAGTACTTC. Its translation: CASSLSNRVGEQYF.

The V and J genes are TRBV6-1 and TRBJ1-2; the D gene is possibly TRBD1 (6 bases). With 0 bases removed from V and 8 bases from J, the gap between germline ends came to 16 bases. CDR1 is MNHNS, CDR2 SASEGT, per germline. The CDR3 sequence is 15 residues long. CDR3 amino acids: CASSEAGTRITGYTF. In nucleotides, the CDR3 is TGTGCCAGCAGTGAAGCGGGGACAAGGATCACGGGCTACACCTTC.

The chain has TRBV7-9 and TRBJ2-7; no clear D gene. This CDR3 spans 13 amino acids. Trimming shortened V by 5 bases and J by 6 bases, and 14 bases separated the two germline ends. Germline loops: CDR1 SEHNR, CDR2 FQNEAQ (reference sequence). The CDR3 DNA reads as TGTGCCAGCAGCCCGAACACGGTGGGCGAGCAGTACTTC. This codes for CASSPNTVGEQYF.

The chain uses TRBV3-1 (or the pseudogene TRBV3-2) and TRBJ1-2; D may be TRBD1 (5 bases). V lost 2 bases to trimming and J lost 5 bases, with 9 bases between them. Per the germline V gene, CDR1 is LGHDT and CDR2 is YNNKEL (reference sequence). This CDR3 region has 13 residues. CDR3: CASSQTGTYGYTF. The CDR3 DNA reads TGTGCCAGCAGCCAAACCGGGACTTATGGCTACACCTTC.

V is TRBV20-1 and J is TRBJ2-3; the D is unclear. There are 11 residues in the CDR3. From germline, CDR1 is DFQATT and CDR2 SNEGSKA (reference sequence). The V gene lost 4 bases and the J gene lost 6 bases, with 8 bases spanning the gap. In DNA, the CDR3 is TGCAGTGCTAATGATTGGGATACGCAGTATTTT. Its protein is CSANDWDTQYF.

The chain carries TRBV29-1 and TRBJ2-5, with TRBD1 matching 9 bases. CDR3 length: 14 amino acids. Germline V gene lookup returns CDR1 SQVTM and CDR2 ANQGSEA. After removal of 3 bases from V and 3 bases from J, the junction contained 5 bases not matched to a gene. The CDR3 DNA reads TGCAGCGTTGAGGGGGGACAGGGAAAAGAGACCCAGTACTTC. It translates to CSVEGGQGKETQYF.

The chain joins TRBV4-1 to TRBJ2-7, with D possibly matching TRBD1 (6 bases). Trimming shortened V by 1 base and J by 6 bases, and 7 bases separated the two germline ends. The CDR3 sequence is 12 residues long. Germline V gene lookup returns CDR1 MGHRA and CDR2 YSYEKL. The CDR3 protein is CASSQARGEQYF. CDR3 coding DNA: TGCGCCAGCAGCCAAGCCAGGGGCGAGCAGTACTTC.

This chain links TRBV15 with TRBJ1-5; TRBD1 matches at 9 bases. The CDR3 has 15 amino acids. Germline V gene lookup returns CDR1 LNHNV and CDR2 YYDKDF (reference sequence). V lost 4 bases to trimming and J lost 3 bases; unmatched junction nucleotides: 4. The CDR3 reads CATSIGQGLNQPQHF. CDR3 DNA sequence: TGTGCCACCAGCATCGGACAGGGGCTCAATCAGCCCCAGCATTTT.

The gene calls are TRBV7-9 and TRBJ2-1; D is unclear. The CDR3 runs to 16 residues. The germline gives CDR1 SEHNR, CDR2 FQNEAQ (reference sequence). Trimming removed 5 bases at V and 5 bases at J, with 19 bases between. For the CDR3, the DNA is TGTGCCAGCAGCCTCAAGCGAGGTCCCCCAAACAATGAGCAGTTCTTC. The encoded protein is CASSLKRGPPNNEQFF.

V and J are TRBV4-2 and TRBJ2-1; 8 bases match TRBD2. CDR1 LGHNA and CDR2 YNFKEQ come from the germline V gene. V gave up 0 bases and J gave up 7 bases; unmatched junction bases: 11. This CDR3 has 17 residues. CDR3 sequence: CASSQDLTGGEGNEQFF. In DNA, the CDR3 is TGTGCCAGCAGCCAAGATTTGACGGGAGGGGAGGGGAATGAGCAGTTCTTC.

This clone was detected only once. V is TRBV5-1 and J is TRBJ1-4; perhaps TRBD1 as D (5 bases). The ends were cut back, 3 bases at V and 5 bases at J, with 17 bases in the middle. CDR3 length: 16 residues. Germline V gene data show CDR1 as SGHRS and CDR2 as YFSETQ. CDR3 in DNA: TGCGCCAGCAGCTCGGGGTCCCAGACAGCAAATGAAAAACTGTTTTTT. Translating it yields CASSSGSQTANEKLFF. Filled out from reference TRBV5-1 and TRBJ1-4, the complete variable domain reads KAGVTQTPRYLIKTRGQQVTLSCSPISGHRSVSWYQQTPGQGLQFLFEYFSETQRNKGNFPGRFSGRQFSNSRSEMNVSTLELGDSALYLCASSSGSQTANEKLFFGSGTQLSVL.

Here the CDR3 DNA reads TGCGCCAGCACCCGAGCAGGAGGATACGAGCAGTACTTC. Its translation is CASTRAGGYEQYF. This chain joins TRBV5-1 and TRBJ2-7, with a possible D match to TRBD2 (5 bases). V lost 6 bases to trimming and J lost 4 bases, with 14 bases between them. CDR1 SGHRS and CDR2 YFSETQ come from the germline V gene. The CDR3 runs to 13 residues.

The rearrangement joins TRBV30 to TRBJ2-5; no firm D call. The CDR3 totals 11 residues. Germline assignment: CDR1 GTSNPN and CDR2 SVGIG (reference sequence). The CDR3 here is CCSWNQETQYF. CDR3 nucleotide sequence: TGTTGCTCGTGGAACCAAGAGACCCAGTACTTC.

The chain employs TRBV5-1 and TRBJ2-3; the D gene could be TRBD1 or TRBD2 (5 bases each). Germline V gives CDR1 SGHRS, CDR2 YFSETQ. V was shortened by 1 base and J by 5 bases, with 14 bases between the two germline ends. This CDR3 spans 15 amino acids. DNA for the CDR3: TGCGCCAGCAGCTTGCCTCGAGGGGATGAAGATACGCAGTATTTT. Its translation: CASSLPRGDEDTQYF.

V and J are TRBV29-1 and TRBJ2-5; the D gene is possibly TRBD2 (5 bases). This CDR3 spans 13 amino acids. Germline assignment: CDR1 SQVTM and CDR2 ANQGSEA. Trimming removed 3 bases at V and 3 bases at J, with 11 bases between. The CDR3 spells CSVEGARKETQYF. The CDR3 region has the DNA TGCAGCGTTGAGGGAGCTAGGAAAGAGACCCAGTACTTC.

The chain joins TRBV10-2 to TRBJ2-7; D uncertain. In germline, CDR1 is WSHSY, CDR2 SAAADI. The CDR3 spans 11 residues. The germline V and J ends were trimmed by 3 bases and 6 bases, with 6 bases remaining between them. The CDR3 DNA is TGCGCCAGCAGTGACGTTTTCGAGCAGTACTTC. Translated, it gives CASSDVFEQYF.